This TCR beta chain originates from a study of control samples from healthy donors and cancer patients. V lost 6 bases to trimming and J lost 3 bases; unmatched junction nucleotides: 5. CDR1 is LGHDT and CDR2 is YNNKEL in the germline V gene (reference sequence). The CDR3 extends over 14 amino acids. This table comes from immunoSEQ multiplex PCR, and its TCRdb copy is limited to in-frame clones, with some not included. Among 100,000 to 150,000 clones listed, around 93% were seen once. The receptor's source is a man younger than 35 in good health. The chain carries TRBV3-1 (or the pseudogene TRBV3-2) and TRBJ1-1; 9 bases are shared with TRBD1. Sequencing was done on a sample of blood. CDR3 sequence reads: CASSRDRDYTEAFF. The CDR3 nucleotides are TGTGCCAGCAGTCGGGACAGGGACTACACTGAAGCTTTCTTT.